The subject of this entry is one TCR beta chain. The data derive from a study of control samples from healthy donors and cancer patients. The V segment lost 2 bases and the J segment 6 bases; nucleotides outside the gene matches: 5. The length of the CDR3 is 15 residues. CDR1 ENHRY and CDR2 SYGVKD come from the germline V gene. Sequencing was performed with immunoSEQ multiplex PCR; in TCRdb, only in-frame clones are kept and a portion is missing. The sample records tens of thousands of clones, over 80% being singletons. Material: blood. The TCR was taken from a man aged 25-45 years in good health. The V call is TRBV10-3, the J call TRBJ2-5; 11 bases align to TRBD2. CDR3 region: CAISETSGSSKTQYF. Here the CDR3 DNA reads TGTGCCATCAGTGAGACTAGCGGGAGCTCCAAGACCCAGTACTTC.